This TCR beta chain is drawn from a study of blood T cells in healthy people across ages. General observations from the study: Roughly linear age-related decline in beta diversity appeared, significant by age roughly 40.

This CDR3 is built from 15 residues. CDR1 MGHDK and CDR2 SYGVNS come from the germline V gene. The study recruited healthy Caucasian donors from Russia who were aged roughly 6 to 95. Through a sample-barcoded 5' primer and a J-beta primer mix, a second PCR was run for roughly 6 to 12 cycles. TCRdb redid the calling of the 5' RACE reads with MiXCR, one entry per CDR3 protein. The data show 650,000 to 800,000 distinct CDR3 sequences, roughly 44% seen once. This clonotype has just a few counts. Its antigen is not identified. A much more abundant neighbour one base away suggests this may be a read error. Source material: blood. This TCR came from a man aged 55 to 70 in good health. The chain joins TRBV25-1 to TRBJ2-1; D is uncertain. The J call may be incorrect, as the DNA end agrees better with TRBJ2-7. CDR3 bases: TGTGCCAGCAGTGATATCGGACGAAATTACAATGAGCAGTACTTC. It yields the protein CASSDIGRNYNEQYF.